Listed below are T cell receptor beta chains from one sample, sequenced in a study of T cell responses to AZD1222 COVID-19 vaccine. Produced via immunoSEQ multiplex PCR; TCRdb's table is partial and in-frame only. Of 95,000 to 150,000 clones in the sample, around 87% were seen once. Specimen: peripheral blood, collected on day 0 of AZD1222 vaccination. The receptors were sampled from an adult in good health. CDR3s include the opening cysteine and the closing phenylalanine or tryptophan. Each record gives: J gene, V gene, clone size, D gene, CDR3 DNA, CDR3 protein. The D gene is left open where the match is weak. Clone sizes are given selectively: once, few, many, or a class where the clone is expanded.

TRBJ1-5	TRBV7-3	NA	NA	TGTGCCAGCAGCTTAAGTAGCAATCAGCCCCAGCATTTT	CASSLSSNQPQHF
TRBJ2-1	TRBV4-1	NA	NA	TGCGCCAGCAGCCAAGATCAGCGCGGTCACTCCTACAATGAGCAGTTCTTC	CASSQDQRGHSYNEQFF
TRBJ1-5	TRBV19	once	NA	TGTGCCAGTAGGCCGCTAGAGGGAGGGAGCAATCAGCCCCAGCATTTT	CASRPLEGGSNQPQHF
TRBJ1-2	TRBV18	NA	NA	TGTGCCAGCTCACGCCCACAGGATGGCTACACCTTC	CASSRPQDGYTF
TRBJ1-1	TRBV5-1	NA	NA	TGCGCCAGCAGGTGGGAGAACACTGAAGCTTTCTTT	CASRWENTEAFF
TRBJ1-6	TRBV6-5	once	NA	TGTGCCAGCAGGACAGCGGATTCACCCCTCCACTTT	CASRTADSPLHF
TRBJ1-1	TRBV5-6	NA	NA	TGTGCCAGCAGCTTGGGGTCTTCTGGGGCTTTCTTT	CASSLGSSGAFF
TRBJ2-3	TRBV5-5	NA	NA	TGTGCCAGCAGCTTGGAGCCCGTGTATGGAGATACGCAGTATTTT	CASSLEPVYGDTQYF
TRBJ1-3	TRBV7-2	NA	NA	TGTGCCAGCAGCTTAGCGGATGGAGGGGGATACATTATATATTTT	CASSLADGGGYIIYF
TRBJ1-5	TRBV4-3	NA	NA	TGCGCCAGCAGCCAAGATCGGACTTCTTTCCAGCATTTT	CASSQDRTSFQHF
TRBJ2-7	TRBV20-1	NA	NA	TGCAGTGCTAGTCACCCAAAGGGCGTGTACGAGCAGTACTTC	CSASHPKGVYEQYF
TRBJ1-1	TRBV5-5	NA	NA	TGTGCCAGCAGCGATGACAGATGGGTGAACACTGAAGCTTTCTTT	CASSDDRWVNTEAFF
TRBJ1-5	TRBV2	NA	NA	TGTGCCAGCAGTGAAGATGCTGCTAGGGGCAATCAGCCCCAGCATTTT	CASSEDAARGNQPQHF
TRBJ1-1	TRBV12-2	NA	NA	TGTGCAAGTCGCTTTGACAGGGGAATGAACACTGAAGCTTTCTTT	CASRFDRGMNTEAFF
TRBJ1-1	TRBV28	NA	NA	TGTGCCAGCAGTTTAGGCCGGGACCCCGAAGCTTTCTTT	CASSLGRDPEAFF
TRBJ1-2	TRBV7-9	NA	TRBD1	TGTGCCAGCAGATCACCACCAGCTTACAGGGGGCGAAATGGCTACACCTTC	CASRSPPAYRGRNGYTF
TRBJ2-2	TRBV27	NA	NA	TGTGCCAGCAGTTTATTGAACACCGGGGAGCTGTTTTTT	CASSLLNTGELFF
TRBJ2-3	TRBV9	NA	NA	TGTGCCAGCAGCAGCGGGCACGGTACCACGCAGTATTTT	CASSSGHGTTQYF
TRBJ1-1	TRBV5-1	NA	NA	TGCGCCAGCAGCTTGGATTTGGGACTTCCGAACACTGAAGCTTTCTTT	CASSLDLGLPNTEAFF
TRBJ2-7	TRBV6-5	few	NA	TGTGCCAGCAGTACAGTTTACGAGCAGTACTTC	CASSTVYEQYF
TRBJ1-1	TRBV5-5	NA	TRBD1	TGTGCCAGCAGCTTCCAGACAGGGCGGAACACTGAAGCTTTCTTT	CASSFQTGRNTEAFF
TRBJ1-2	TRBV2	NA	NA	TGTGCCAGCAGGGTACTTAACTATGGCTACACCTTC	CASRVLNYGYTF
TRBJ1-4	TRBV5-1	NA	TRBD1	TGCGCCAGCAGCCCGGGACAGGGGGCGCCTTTAGGGAAACTGTTTTTT	CASSPGQGAPLGKLFF
TRBJ1-3	TRBV5-5	NA	NA	TGTGCCAGCAGCTTATACGAAGCTGGAAACACCATATATTTT	CASSLYEAGNTIYF
TRBJ1-1	TRBV5-5	NA	NA	TGTGCCAGCAGCTTGGTTGGGTATGGTGAAGCTTTCTTT	CASSLVGYGEAFF
TRBJ1-6	TRBV10-2	once	TRBD1	TGCGCCAGCAGTGAAGACACAGGGGTTAGCTCACCCCTCCACTTT	CASSEDTGVSSPLHF
TRBJ2-7	TRBV5-1	NA	TRBD1	TGCGCCAGCAGCTCCCTACAGGGGTTCGACGAGCAGTACTTC	CASSSLQGFDEQYF
TRBJ1-2	TRBV4-3	NA	NA	TGCGCCAGCAGCCAAGACGTGGGAACCCCCGGGCCCGGGTATGGCTACACCTTC	CASSQDVGTPGPGYGYTF